The T cell receptor beta chain described here comes from a study of T cells after posttransplantation cyclophosphamide. Sequencing used immunoSEQ multiplex PCR; TCRdb keeps in-frame clones, though not all of them. The sample records some 47,000 clones, around 84% being singletons. Study-level points and caveats: Later post-transplant blood repertoires were often dominated by donor CD8+ memory clones. After PTCy, TRB diversity resembled that of CNI/methotrexate controls. TRB overlap between skin or GI tissue T cells and blood was limited.

With regard to this clone: Its antigen is currently unknown.

The CDR3 extends over 13 amino acids. CDR1 is MDHEN and CDR2 is SYDVKM in the germline V gene. After removal of 10 bases from V and 3 bases from J, the junction contained 8 bases not matched to a gene. J is TRBJ1-2 and V is TRBV28, with 7 nucleotides matching TRBD1. The specimen was PBMCs. This sequence was found in a man aged 25-45 years with a blood cancer, CMV-positive, and with a related stem cell donor. The CDR3: CATSTGTHYGYTF. CDR3 sequence (DNA): TGTGCCACCTCGACAGGGACGCACTATGGCTACACCTTC.